The TCR beta chain described here comes from a study of tumor and adjacent non-tumor tissue in lung cancer. The wider study: On average, productive TCRbeta reads reached about 4.17 million per sample.

No cell sorting was done before RNA was extracted from the tissue. Per germline, CDR1 SGHDN and CDR2 FVKESK. The CDR3 is 14 amino acids. Trimming stripped 2 bases from V and 7 bases from J, with 11 bases between. A modified ARM-PCR protocol with three rounds of nested PCR amplified TCRbeta. TCRdb reanalysed the multiplex PCR reads using MiXCR and keeps one entry per CDR3 protein. The top ten hold 20% to 25% of the sample, which has about 110,000 distinct CDR3 sequences, about 87% seen once. This clonotype was observed at least ten times. The J gene is TRBJ2-2, the V gene TRBV14, with D perhaps given as TRBD1 or TRBD2 (6 bases each). This receptor was obtained from a man between 70 and 80 years old with non-small cell lung cancer. The sequencing sample was made of lung tumor tissue. The CDR3, as DNA: TGTGCCAGCAGCCAAACGAGGGGGGTCGGGGAGCTGTTTTTT. Translation gives CASSQTRGVGELFF.